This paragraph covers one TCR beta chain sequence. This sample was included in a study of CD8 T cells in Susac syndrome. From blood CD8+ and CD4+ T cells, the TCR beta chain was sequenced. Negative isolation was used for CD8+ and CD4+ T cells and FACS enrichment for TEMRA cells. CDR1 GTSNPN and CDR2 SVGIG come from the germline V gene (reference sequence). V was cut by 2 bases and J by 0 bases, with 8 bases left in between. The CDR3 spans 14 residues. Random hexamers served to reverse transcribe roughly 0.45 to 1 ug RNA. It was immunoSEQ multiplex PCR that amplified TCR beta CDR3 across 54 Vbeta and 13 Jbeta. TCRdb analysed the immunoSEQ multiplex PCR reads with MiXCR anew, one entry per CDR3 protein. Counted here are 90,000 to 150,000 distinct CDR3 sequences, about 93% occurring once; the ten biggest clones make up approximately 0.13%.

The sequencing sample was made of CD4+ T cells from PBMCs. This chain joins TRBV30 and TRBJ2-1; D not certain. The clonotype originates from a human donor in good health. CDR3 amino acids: CAWSWGSSYNEQFF. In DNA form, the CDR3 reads TGTGCCTGGAGTTGGGGAAGCTCCTACAATGAGCAGTTCTTC.